This entry concerns a single T cell receptor (beta chain). The sample is drawn from a study of blood T cell repertoires in COVID-19. Study-level information: Spain, Italy and the United States supplied samples that represented acute and convalescent COVID-19. From T cells, B-cell-depleted T cells, or PBMCs came the material, which was cDNA or gDNA.

This CDR3 has 15 residues. From germline, CDR1 is PRHDT and CDR2 FYEKMQ (reference sequence). Trimming pared 0 bases from V and 4 bases from J, leaving 12 bases between. Original analysis: Estimation of nucleated cell counts was performed using reference gene primer amplification. Clones were read by immunoSEQ multiplex PCR, and TCRdb kept only the in-frame ones, dropping some. The DNA was the basis for D and trimming; V, J and clone size are from that table. This table holds about 230,000 clones, over 75% found once. The sample comprised peripheral blood. The TCR sequence derives from a man between 45 and 60 years old with COVID-19, enrolled during active disease. The chain has TRBV13 and TRBJ1-2; D remains ambiguous. The CDR3 region has the DNA TGTGCCAGCAGCTTAGGTGGTCAGGCTGGCTATGGCTACACCTTC. Its protein is CASSLGGQAGYGYTF.